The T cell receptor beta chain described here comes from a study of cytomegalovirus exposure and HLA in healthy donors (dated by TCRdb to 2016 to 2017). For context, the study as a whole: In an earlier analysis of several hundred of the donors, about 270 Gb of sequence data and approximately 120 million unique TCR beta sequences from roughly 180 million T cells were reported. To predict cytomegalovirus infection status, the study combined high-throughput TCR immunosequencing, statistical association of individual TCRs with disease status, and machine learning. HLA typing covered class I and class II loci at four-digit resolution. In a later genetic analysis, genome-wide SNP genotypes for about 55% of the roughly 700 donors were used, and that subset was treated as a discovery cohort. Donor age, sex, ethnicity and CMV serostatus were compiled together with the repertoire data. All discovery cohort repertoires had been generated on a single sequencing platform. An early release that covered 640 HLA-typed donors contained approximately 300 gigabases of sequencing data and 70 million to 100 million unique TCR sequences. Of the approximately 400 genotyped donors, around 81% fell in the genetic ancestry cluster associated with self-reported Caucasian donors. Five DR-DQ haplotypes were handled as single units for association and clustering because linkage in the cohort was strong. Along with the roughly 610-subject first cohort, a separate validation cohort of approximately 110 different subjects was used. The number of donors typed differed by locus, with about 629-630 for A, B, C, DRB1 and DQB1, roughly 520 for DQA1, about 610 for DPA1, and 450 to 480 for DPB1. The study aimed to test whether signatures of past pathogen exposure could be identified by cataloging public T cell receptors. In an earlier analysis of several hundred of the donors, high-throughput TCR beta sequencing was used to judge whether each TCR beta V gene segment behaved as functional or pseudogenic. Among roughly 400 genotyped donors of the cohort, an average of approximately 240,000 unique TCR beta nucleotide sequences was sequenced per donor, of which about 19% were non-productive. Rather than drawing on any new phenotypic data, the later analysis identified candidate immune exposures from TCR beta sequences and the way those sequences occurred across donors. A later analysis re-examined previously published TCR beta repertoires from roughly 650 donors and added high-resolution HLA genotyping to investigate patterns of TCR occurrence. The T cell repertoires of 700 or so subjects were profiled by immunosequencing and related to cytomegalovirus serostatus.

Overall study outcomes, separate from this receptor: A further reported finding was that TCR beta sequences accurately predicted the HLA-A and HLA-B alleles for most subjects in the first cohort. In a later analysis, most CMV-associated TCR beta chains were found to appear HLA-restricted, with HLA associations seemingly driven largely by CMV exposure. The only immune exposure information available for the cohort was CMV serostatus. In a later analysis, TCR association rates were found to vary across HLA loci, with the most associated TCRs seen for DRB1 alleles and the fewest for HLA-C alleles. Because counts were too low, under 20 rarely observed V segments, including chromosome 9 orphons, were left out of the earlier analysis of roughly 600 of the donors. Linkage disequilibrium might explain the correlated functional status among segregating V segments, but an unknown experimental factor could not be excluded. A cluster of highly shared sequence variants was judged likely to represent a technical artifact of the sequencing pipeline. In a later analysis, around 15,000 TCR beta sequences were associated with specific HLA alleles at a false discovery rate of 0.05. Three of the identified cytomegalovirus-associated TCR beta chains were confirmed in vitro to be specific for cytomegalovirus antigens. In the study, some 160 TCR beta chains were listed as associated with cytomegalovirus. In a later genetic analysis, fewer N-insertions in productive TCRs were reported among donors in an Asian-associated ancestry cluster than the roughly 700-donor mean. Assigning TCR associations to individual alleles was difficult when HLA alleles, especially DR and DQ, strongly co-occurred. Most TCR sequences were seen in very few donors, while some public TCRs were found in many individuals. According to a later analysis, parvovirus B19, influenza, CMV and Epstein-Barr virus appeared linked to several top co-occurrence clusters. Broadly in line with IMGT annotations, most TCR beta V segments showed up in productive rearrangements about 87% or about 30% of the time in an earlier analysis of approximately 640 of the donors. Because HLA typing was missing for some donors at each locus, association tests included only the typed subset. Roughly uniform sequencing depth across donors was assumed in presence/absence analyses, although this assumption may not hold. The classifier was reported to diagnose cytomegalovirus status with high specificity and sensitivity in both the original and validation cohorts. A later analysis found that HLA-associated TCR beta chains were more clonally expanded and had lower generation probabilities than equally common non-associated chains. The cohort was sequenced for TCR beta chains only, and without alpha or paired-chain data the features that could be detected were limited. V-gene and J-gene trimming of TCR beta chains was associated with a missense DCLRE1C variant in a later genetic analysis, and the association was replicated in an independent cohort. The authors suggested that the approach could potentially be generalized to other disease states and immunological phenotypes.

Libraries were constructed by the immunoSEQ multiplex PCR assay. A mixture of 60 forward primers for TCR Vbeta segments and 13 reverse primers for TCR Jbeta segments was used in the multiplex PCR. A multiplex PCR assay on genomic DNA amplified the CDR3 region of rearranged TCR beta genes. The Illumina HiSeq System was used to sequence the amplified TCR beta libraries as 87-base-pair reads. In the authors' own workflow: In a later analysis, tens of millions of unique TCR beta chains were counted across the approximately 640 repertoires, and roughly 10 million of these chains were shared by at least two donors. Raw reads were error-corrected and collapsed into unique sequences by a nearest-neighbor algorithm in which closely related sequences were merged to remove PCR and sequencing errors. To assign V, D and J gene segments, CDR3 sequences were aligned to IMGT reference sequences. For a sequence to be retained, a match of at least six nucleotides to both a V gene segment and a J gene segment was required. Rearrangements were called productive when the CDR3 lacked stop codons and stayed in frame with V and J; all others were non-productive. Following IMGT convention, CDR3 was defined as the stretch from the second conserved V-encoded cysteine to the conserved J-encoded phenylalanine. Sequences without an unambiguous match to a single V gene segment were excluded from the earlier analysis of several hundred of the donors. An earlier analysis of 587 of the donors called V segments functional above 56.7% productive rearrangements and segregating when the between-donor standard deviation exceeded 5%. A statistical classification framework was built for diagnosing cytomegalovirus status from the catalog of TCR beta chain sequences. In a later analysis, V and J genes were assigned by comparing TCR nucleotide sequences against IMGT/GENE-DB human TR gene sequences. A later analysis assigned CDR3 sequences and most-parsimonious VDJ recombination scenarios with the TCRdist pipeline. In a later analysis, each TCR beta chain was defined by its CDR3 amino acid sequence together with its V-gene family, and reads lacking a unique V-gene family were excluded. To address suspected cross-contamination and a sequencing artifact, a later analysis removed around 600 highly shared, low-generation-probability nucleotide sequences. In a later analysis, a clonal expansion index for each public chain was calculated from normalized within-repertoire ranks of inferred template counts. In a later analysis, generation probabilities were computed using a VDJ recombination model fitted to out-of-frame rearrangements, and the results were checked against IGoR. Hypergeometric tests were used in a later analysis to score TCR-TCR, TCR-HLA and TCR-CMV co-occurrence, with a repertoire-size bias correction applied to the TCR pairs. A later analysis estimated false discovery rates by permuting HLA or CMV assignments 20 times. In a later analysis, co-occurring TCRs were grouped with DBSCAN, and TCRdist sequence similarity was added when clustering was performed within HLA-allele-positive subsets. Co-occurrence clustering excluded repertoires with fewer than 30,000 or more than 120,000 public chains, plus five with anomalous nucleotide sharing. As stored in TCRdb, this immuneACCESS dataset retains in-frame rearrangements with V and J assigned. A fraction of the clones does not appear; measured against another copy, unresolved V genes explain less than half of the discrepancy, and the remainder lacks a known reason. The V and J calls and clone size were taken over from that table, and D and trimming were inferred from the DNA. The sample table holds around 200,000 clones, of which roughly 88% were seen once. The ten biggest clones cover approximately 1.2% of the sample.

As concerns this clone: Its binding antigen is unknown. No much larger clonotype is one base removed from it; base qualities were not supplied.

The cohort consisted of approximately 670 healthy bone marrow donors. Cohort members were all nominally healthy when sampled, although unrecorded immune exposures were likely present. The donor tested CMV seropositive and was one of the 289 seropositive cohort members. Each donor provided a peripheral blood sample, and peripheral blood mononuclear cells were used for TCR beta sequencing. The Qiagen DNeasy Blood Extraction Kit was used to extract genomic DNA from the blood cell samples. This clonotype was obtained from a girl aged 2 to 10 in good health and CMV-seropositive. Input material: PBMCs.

The base sequence is TGTGCCAGCGCGTTAGGCAGGGCGAGCAATCAGCCCCAGCATTTT. This gives the protein CASALGRASNQPQHF. The V gene is TRBV27 and the J gene is TRBJ1-5; TRBD1 is perhaps the D gene, given 5 matching bases. The CDR3 runs 15 residues from the cysteine to the phenylalanine. The entry retains the CDR3 DNA only, 45 bases that are in frame from base 1. CDR1 and CDR2, looked up from the germline V gene (reference sequence), are MNHEY and SMNVEV. V drops 8 bases and J drops 1 base, leaving 15 bases in between.